This T cell receptor (beta chain) was documented in a study of spatial heterogeneity in lung cancer. Study at large: The study observed each unique TCR and UMI combination more than ten times on average in raw reads. Findings and caveats of the study: Whereas they appeared in blood less at follow-up, ubiquitous expanded tumor TCRs appeared there more at resection.

This clonotype was counted at least ten times. Antigen specificity is unknown. In the library, each TCR cDNA molecule bore its own unique molecular identifier. Via MiXCR, TCRdb re-called the 5' RACE reads, giving one row per CDR3 protein. The sample lists 40,000 or so distinct CDR3 sequences, around 5.5% occurring once. The time point: sample taken at primary tumor resection. TCRs were sequenced from unsorted whole RNA of tumor, nontumor lung or PBMC. The cohort: roughly 72 early-stage, untreated non-small cell lung cancer patients. The CDR3 runs 14 residues. V trimming: 5 bases; J trimming: 0 bases; junction bases outside the gene matches: 4. Germline CDR1 reads MNHNS; CDR2 reads SASEGT.

The sequence was obtained from a female donor with early-stage non-small cell lung cancer. Here the sequenced sample was PBMCs, taken at surgery. The rearrangement links TRBV6-1 to TRBJ2-7, with TRBD1 matching 7 bases. This CDR3 reads CASSRQGTSYEQYF. The CDR3 region has the DNA TGTGCCAGCAGTAGACAGGGAACCTCCTACGAGCAGTACTTC.